The 4 T cell receptor beta chains given below trace back to one sample, sequenced in a study of T-cell reconstitution after alpha-beta-depleted transplantation in children. Researchers prepared the TCRbeta library using unique molecular identifiers, the study reports. TCRdb used MiXCR to reprocess the PCR reads, holding one entry per CDR3 protein. Seen here are about 1,000,000 distinct CDR3 sequences, about 29% observed once, and the top ten hold roughly 31%. Source: PBMCs, mostly from graft donor cells, taken 360 days after TCRalphabeta/CD19-depleted stem cell transplant. These receptors were obtained from a boy less than two years old who had a stem cell transplant for SCID, so the T cells may come from the graft donor.

Only a few counts were recorded for this clonotype. The chain is built from TRBV11-2 and TRBJ2-3; D may be TRBD2 (6 bases). This CDR3 region has 18 residues. V was clipped by 5 bases and J by 4 bases, with 25 bases between them. In germline, CDR1 is SGHAT, CDR2 FQNNGV. The CDR3 loop reads CASSTDPYRSGTPDTQYF. In DNA form, the CDR3 reads TGTGCCAGCAGCACTGACCCCTACAGATCCGGGACTCCAGATACGCAGTATTTT.

This clonotype was found once. V and J are TRBV27 and TRBJ2-5; 8 bases align to TRBD2. With V trimmed by 5 bases and J by 1 base, 12 bases remained unmatched. Germline CDR1 and CDR2: MNHEY and SMNVEV (reference sequence). The length of the CDR3 is 17 residues. The CDR3 DNA sequence: TGTGCCAGCAGTCCCTTGTGGCGGGGGGACGGCCAAGAGACCCAGTACTTC. It codes for CASSPLWRGDGQETQYF.

This chain links TRBV20-1 with TRBJ2-7, with 7 bases lining up with TRBD1. Germline V gene data show CDR1 as DFQATT and CDR2 as SNEGSKA (reference sequence). This CDR3 is 12 amino acids long. Trimming cost V 6 bases and J 2 bases; bases outside gene matches: 4. CDR3 nucleotide sequence: TGCAGTGCGGTCCAGGGGGCCTACGAGCAGTACTTC. This sequence encodes CSAVQGAYEQYF.

The chain carries TRBV7-6 and TRBJ2-7, with D possibly matching TRBD1 (6 bases). V was clipped by 1 base and J by 3 bases, with 16 bases between them. Germline V gene sequence: CDR1 SGHVS, CDR2 FNYEAQ. The CDR3 contains 16 residues. The CDR3 sequence: CASSLEAQGSLYEQYF. The CDR3 DNA follows: TGTGCCAGCAGCTTAGAAGCGCAGGGGTCCCTCTACGAGCAGTACTTC.